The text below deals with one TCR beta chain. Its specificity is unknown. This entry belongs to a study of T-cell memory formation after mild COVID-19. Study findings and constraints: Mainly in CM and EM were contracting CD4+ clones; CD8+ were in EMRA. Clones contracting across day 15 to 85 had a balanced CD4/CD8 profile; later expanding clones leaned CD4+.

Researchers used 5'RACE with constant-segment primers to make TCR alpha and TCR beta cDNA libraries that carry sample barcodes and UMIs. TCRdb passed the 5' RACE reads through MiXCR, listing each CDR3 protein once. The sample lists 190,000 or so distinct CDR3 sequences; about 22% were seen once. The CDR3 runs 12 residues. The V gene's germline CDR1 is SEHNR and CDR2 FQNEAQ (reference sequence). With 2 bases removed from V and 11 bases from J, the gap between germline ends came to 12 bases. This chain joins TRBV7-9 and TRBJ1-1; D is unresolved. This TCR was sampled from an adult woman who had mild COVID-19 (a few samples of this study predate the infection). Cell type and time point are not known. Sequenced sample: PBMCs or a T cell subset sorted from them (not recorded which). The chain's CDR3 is CASSLNVKSAFF. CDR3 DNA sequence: TGTGCCAGCAGCTTAAACGTCAAGTCCGCTTTCTTT.